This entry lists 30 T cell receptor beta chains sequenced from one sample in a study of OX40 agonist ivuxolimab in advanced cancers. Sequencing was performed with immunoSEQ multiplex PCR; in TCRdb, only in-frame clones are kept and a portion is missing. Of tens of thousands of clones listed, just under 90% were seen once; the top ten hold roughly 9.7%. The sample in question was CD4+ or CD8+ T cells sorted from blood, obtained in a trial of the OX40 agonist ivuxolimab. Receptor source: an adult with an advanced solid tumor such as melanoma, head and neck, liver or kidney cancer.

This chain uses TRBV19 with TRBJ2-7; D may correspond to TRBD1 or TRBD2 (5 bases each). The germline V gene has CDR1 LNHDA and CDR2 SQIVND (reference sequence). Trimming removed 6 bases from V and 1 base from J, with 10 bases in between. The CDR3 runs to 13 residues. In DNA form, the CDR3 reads TGTGCCAGTAGCTCAGGGACGTCCTACGAGCAGTACTTC. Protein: CASSSGTSYEQYF.

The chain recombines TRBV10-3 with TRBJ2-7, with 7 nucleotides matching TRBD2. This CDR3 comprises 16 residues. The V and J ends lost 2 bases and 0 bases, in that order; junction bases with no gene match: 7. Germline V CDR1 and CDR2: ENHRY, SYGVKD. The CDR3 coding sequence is TGTGCCATCAGTGAGATTAATAGCGGGTACTCCTACGAGCAGTACTTC. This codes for CAISEINSGYSYEQYF.

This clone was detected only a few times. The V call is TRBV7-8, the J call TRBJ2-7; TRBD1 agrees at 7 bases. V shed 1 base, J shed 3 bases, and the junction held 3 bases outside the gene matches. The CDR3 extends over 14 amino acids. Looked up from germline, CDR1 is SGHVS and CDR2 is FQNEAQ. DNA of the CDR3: TGTGCCAGCAGCTTAGAGTCAGGGGGCTACGAGCAGTACTTC. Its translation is CASSLESGGYEQYF.

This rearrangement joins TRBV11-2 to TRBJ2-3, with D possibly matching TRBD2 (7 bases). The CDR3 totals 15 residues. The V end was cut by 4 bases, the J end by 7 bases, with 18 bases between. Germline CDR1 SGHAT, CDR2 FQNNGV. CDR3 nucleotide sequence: TGTGCCAGCAGCTCCCTAGTGGGGGGGCTGCATACGCAGTATTTT. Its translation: CASSSLVGGLHTQYF. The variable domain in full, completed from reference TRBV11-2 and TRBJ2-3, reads EAGVAQSPRYKIIEKRQSVAFWCNPISGHATLYWYQQILGQGPKLLIQFQNNGVVDDSQLPKDRFSAERLKGVDSTLKIQPAKLEDSAVYLCASSSLVGGLHTQYFGPGTRLTVL.

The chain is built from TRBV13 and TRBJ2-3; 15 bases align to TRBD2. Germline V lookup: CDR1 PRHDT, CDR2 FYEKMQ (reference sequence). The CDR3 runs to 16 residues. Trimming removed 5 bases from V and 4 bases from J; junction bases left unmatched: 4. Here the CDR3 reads CASSPGLAGGPDTQYF. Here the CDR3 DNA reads TGTGCCAGCAGCCCGGGACTAGCGGGAGGACCAGATACGCAGTATTTT. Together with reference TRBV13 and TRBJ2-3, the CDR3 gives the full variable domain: AAGVIQSPRHLIKEKRETATLKCYPIPRHDTVYWYQQGPGQDPQFLISFYEKMQSDKGSIPDRFSAQQFSDYHSELNMSSLELGDSALYFCASSPGLAGGPDTQYFGPGTRLTVL.

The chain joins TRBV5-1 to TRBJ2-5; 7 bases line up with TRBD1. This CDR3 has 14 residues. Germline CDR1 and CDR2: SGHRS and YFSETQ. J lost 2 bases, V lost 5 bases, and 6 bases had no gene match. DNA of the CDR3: TGCGCCAGCAGTTCTGGGACAGAGCAAGAGACCCAGTACTTC. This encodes CASSSGTEQETQYF.

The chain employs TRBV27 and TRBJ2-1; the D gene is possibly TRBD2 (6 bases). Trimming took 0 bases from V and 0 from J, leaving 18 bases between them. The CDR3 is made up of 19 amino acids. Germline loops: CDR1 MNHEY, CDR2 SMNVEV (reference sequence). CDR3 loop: CASSLSRPLAMSSYNEQFF. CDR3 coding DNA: TGTGCCAGCAGTTTATCGCGGCCCCTAGCGATGAGCTCCTACAATGAGCAGTTCTTC.

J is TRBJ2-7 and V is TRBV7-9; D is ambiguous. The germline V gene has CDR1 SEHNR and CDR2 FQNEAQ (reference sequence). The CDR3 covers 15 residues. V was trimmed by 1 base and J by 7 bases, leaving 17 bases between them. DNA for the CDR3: TGTGCCAGCAGCTTAGACGGTAGGGATCCTGGGGAGCAGTACTTC. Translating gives CASSLDGRDPGEQYF.

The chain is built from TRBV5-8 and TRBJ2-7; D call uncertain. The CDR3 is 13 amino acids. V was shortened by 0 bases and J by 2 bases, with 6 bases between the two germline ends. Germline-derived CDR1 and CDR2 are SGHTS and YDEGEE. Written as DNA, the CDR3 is TGTGCCAGCAGCTTGGATGGGGCCTACGAGCAGTACTTC. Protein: CASSLDGAYEQYF. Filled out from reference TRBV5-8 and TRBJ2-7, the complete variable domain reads EAGVTQSPTHLIKTRGQQATLRCSPISGHTSVYWYQQALGLGLQFLLWYDEGEERNRGNFPPRFSGRQFPNYSSELNVNALELEDSALYLCASSLDGAYEQYFGPGTRLTVT.

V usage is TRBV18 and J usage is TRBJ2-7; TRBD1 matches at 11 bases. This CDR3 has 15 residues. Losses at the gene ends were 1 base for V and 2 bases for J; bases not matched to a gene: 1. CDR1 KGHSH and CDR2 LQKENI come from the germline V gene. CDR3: CASSPRGQGAYEQYF. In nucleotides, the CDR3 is TGTGCCAGCTCACCACGGGGACAGGGGGCCTACGAGCAGTACTTC. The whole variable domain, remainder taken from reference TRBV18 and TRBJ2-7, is NAGVMQNPRHLVRRRGQEARLRCSPMKGHSHVYWYRQLPEEGLKFMVYLQKENIIDESGMPKERFSAEFPKEGPSILRIQQVVRGDSAAYFCASSPRGQGAYEQYFGPGTRLTVT.

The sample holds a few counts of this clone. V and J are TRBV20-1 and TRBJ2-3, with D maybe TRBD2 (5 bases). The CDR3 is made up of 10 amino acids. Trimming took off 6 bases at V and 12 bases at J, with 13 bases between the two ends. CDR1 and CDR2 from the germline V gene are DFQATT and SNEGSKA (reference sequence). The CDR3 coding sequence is TGCAGTGCGATAGAGACGGGACAGTATTTT. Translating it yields CSAIETGQYF.

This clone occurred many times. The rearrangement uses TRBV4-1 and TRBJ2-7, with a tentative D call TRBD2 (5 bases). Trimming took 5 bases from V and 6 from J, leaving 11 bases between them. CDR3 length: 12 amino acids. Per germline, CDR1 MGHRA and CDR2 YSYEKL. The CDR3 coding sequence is TGCGCCAGCAGCGGTCGGGGTCCCGAGCAGTACTTC. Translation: CASSGRGPEQYF.

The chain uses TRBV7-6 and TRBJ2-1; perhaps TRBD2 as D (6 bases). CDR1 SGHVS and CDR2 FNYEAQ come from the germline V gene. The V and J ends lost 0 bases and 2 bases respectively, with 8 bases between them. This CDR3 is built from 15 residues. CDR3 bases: TGTGCCAGCAGCTTAGCGCGGGACCCCTACAATGAGCAGTTCTTC. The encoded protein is CASSLARDPYNEQFF.

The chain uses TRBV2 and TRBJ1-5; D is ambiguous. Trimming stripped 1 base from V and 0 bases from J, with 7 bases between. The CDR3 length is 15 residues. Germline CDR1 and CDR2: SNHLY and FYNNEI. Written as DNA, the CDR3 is TGTGCCAGCAGTGAAGGGGATTATAGCAATCAGCCCCAGCATTTT. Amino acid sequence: CASSEGDYSNQPQHF.

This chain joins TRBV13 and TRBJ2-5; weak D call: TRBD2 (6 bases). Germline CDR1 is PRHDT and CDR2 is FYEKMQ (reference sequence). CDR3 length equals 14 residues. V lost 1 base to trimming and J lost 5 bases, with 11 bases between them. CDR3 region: CASSLAGEVETQYF. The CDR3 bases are TGTGCCAGCAGCTTAGCGGGAGAGGTGGAGACCCAGTACTTC.

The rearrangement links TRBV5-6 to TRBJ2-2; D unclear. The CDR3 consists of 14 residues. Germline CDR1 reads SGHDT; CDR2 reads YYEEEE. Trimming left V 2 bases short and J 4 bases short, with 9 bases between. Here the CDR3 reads CASSFRNRTGELFF. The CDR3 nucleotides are TGTGCCAGCAGCTTTCGGAACCGCACCGGGGAGCTGTTTTTT.

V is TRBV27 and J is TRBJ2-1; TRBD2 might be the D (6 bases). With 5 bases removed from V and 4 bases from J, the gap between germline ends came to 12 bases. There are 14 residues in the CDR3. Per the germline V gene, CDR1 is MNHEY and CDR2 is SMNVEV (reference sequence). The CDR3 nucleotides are TGTGCCAGCAGTCCCGGGACTCCTTACAATGAGCAGTTCTTC. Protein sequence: CASSPGTPYNEQFF.

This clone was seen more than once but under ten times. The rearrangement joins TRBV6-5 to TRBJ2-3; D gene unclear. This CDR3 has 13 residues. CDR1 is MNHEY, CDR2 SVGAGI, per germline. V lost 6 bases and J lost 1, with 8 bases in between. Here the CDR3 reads CASRLYRTDTQYF. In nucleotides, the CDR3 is TGTGCCAGCAGATTGTACCGCACAGATACGCAGTATTTT.

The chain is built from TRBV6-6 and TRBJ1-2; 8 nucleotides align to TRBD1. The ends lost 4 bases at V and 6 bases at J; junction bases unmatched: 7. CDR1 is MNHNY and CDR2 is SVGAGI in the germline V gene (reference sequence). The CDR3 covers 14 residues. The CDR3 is CASSFDRGRHGYTF. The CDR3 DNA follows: TGTGCCAGCAGTTTTGACAGGGGACGGCATGGCTACACCTTC.

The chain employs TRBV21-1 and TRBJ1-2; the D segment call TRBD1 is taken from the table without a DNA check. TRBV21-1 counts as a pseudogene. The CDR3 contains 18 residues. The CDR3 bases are TGTGCCAGCAGCCGGGGGGGACAGGGCCCCCCGGGGGACTATGGCTACACCTTC. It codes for CASSRGGQGPPGDYGYTF.

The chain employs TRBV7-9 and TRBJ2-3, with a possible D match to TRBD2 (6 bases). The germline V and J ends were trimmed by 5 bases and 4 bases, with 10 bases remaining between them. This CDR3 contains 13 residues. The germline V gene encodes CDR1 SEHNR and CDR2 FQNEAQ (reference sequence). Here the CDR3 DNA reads TGTGCCAGCAGCCCGCGGGACGCAGATACGCAGTATTTT. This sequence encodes CASSPRDADTQYF.

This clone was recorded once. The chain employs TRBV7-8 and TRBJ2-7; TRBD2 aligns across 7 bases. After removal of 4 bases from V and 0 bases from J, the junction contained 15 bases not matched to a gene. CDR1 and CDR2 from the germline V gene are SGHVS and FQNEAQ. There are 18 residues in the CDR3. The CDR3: CASSSTYWEGPSSYEQYF. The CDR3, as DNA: TGTGCCAGCAGCTCAACATACTGGGAGGGCCCGAGCTCCTACGAGCAGTACTTC. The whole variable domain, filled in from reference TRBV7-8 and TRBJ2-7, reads GAGVSQSPRYKVAKRGQDVALRCDPISGHVSLFWYQQALGQGPEFLTYFQNEAQLDKSGLPSDRFFAERPEGSVSTLKIQRTQQEDSAVYLCASSSTYWEGPSSYEQYFGPGTRLTVT.

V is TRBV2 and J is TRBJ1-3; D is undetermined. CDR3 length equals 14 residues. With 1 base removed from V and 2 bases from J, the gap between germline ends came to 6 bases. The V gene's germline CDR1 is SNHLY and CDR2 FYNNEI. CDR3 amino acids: CASSEGAAGNTIYF. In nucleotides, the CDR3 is TGTGCCAGCAGTGAAGGGGCAGCTGGAAACACCATATATTTT.

The CDR3 protein is CASSPPFNNEQFF. The CDR3 DNA follows: TGTGCCAGCTCACCACCTTTTAACAATGAGCAGTTCTTC. V gene TRBV18 combines with J gene TRBJ2-1; no clear D gene. Trimming removed 0 bases from V and 5 bases from J, with 5 bases in between. The CDR3 is 13 amino acids. The germline V gene has CDR1 KGHSH and CDR2 LQKENI.

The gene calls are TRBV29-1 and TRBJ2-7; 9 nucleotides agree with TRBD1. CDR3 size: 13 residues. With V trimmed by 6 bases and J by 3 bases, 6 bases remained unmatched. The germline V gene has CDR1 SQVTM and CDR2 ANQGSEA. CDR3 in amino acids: CSVSDRGGYEQYF. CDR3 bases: TGCAGCGTATCCGACAGGGGGGGCTACGAGCAGTACTTC.

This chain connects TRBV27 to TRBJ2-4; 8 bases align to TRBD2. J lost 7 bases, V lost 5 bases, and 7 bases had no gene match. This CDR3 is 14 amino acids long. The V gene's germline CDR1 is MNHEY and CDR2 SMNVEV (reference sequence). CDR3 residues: CASSPGLARNIQYF. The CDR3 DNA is TGTGCCAGCAGTCCAGGACTAGCACGGAACATTCAGTACTTC.

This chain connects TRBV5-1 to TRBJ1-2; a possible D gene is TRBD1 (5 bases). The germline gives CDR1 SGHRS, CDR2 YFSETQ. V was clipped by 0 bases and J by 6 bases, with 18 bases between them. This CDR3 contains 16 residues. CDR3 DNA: TGCGCCAGCAGCTTGGCGGTTGTCAGGGCGGAAGATGGCTACACCTTC. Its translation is CASSLAVVRAEDGYTF.

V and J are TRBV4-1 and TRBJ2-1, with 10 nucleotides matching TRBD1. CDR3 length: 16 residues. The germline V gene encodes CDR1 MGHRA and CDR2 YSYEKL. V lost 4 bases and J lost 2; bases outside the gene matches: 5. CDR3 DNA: TGCGCCAGCAGCCTCGCCGGGACAGGGGCCTACAATGAGCAGTTCTTC. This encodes CASSLAGTGAYNEQFF.

CDR3 coding DNA: TGCAGCGTTGACACAGGGCTGAGCACAGATACGCAGTATTTT. Translation: CSVDTGLSTDTQYF. The chain carries TRBV29-1 and TRBJ2-3, with D possibly TRBD1 on 6 matching bases. The CDR3 has 14 residues. Germline CDR1 SQVTM, CDR2 ANQGSEA. V was trimmed by 3 bases and J by 0 bases, leaving 10 bases between them.

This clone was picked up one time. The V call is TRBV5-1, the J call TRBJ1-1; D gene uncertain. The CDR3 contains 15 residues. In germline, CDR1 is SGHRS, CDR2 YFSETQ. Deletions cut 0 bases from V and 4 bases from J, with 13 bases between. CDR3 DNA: TGCGCCAGCAGCTTGGGGATAGGGAAAGGCACTGAAGCTTTCTTT. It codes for CASSLGIGKGTEAFF.